The 20 T cell receptor beta chains below were found in one sample sequenced in a study of shared clonotypes between healthy human individuals. Assay used: immunoSEQ multiplex PCR; TCRdb lists only in-frame clones, some missing. The table shows roughly 300,000 clones, with around 86% occurring only once. The sequencing sample was made of memory CD8+ T cells sorted from blood. The subset was: CD45RO+ cells pooled with CCR7-negative TemRA cells. Receptor source: a man younger than 35 in good health.

Details on this clone: This same CDR3 is encoded by further DNA sequences in the sample. The genes are TRBV7-6 and TRBJ2-1, with D uncertain. This CDR3 is built from 16 residues. With 5 bases removed from V and 0 bases from J, the gap between germline ends came to 14 bases. Germline lookup yields CDR1 SGHVS and CDR2 FNYEAQ. CDR3 protein: CASSPSVASSYNEQFF. The CDR3 DNA sequence: TGTGCCAGCAGCCCCAGCGTCGCAAGCTCCTACAATGAGCAGTTCTTC.

This clone was seen repeatedly, ten times or more. The CDR3 is CASSEGSAGYEQYF. In nucleotides, the CDR3 is TGTGCCAGCAGTGAAGGAAGTGCGGGATACGAGCAGTACTTC. The chain is built from TRBV6-1 and TRBJ2-7; D might be TRBD2 (6 bases). The CDR3 runs to 14 residues. Germline V lookup: CDR1 MNHNS, CDR2 SASEGT. V was pared by 1 base and J by 4 bases, with 11 bases between.

This clone came up a few times. V is TRBV5-4 and J is TRBJ1-1; no clear D. The length of the CDR3 is 15 residues. Per the germline V gene, CDR1 is SGHNT and CDR2 is YYREEE (reference sequence). The V and J ends lost 4 bases and 1 base respectively, with 14 bases between them. The CDR3 here is CASSTWTGPNTEAFF. The DNA of the CDR3 is TGTGCCAGCAGCACCTGGACTGGACCGAACACTGAAGCTTTCTTT.

This clone was detected many times. The gene calls are TRBV18 and TRBJ2-2; 7 nucleotides agree with TRBD1. The CDR3 covers 17 residues. The V gene end was trimmed by 8 bases and the J gene end by 7 bases; junction bases not matched to a gene: 19. Germline-derived CDR1 and CDR2 are KGHSH and LQKENI. The CDR3 bases are TGTGCCAGCCGACCGGCCATGGGACAGCGAGTGTTCGGGGAGCTGTTTTTT. Protein: CASRPAMGQRVFGELFF.

The chain is built from TRBV5-4 and TRBJ2-7, with 7 bases lining up with TRBD1. V gave up 4 bases and J gave up 6 bases; unmatched junction bases: 10. CDR1 and CDR2 (germline): SGHNT, YYREEE (reference sequence). CDR3 size: 14 residues. CDR3 loop: CASSQDRAPLEQYF. CDR3 nucleotides: TGTGCCAGCAGCCAAGACAGGGCCCCCCTCGAGCAGTACTTC. Using reference TRBV5-4 and TRBJ2-7 for the parts outside the CDR3, the full variable domain is ETGVTQSPTHLIKTRGQQVTLRCSSQSGHNTVSWYQQALGQGPQFIFQYYREEENGRGNFPPRFSGLQFPNYSSELNVNALELDDSALYLCASSQDRAPLEQYFGPGTRLTVT.

There are a few counts of this clone. The V call is TRBV11-2, the J call TRBJ2-3, with D perhaps being TRBD1 or TRBD2 (5 bases each). Between the trimmed V and J ends, which lost 0 bases and 0 bases, there was a span of 10 bases. Germline values: CDR1 SGHAT, CDR2 FQNNGV. This CDR3 spans 16 amino acids. The CDR3 region is CASSLDRGGSTDTQYF. Written as DNA, the CDR3 is TGTGCCAGCAGCTTAGACCGGGGCGGCAGCACAGATACGCAGTATTTT.

This clone is large within its sample. V gene TRBV10-3 combines with J gene TRBJ1-1; 11 nucleotides align to TRBD1. With 0 bases clipped from V and 0 bases from J, the junction kept 6 bases outside the gene matches. This CDR3 is 18 amino acids long. CDR1 and CDR2 (germline): ENHRY, SYGVKD. The CDR3 region is CAISESGTGGSMNTEAFF. The CDR3 DNA follows: TGTGCCATCAGTGAGTCTGGGACAGGGGGGTCCATGAACACTGAAGCTTTCTTT.

The chain joins TRBV9 to TRBJ1-4; a possible D gene is TRBD1 (5 bases). Trimming took 3 bases from V and 5 from J, leaving 14 bases between them. The CDR3 consists of 15 residues. Germline V gene sequence: CDR1 SGDLS, CDR2 YYNGEE. The CDR3 here is CASSASGTENEKLFF. Here the CDR3 DNA reads TGTGCCAGCAGCGCCTCGGGGACGGAGAATGAAAAACTGTTTTTT.

This CDR3 is CASSATTGWTEAFF. DNA for the CDR3: TGTGCCAGCAGCGCGACGACAGGGTGGACTGAAGCTTTCTTT. This rearrangement joins TRBV7-9 to TRBJ1-1; 7 nucleotides match TRBD1. Germline V gene sequence: CDR1 SEHNR, CDR2 FQNEAQ (reference sequence). CDR3 length: 14 residues. Losses at the gene ends were 5 bases for V and 5 bases for J; bases not matched to a gene: 8.

V and J are TRBV30 and TRBJ2-7, with 9 bases identical to TRBD2. The CDR3 consists of 14 residues. The V gene end was trimmed by 1 base and the J gene end by 6 bases; junction bases not matched to a gene: 7. Per the germline V gene, CDR1 is GTSNPN and CDR2 is SVGIG (reference sequence). CDR3 sequence: CAWSGLGLAGEQYF. CDR3 nucleotides: TGTGCCTGGAGTGGATTGGGACTAGCTGGCGAGCAGTACTTC.

V gene TRBV9 combines with J gene TRBJ1-1; 8 bases agree with TRBD1. CDR3 length: 18 amino acids. The V and J ends lost 7 bases and 0 bases, in that order; junction bases with no gene match: 17. Germline values: CDR1 SGDLS, CDR2 YYNGEE. The CDR3 DNA follows: TGTGCCAGCGGAAGAACCGCAGGGGGCACCATCATGAACACTGAAGCTTTCTTT. Translating it yields CASGRTAGGTIMNTEAFF.

The V call is TRBV7-9, the J call TRBJ2-3; no clear D gene. Germline CDR1 and CDR2: SEHNR and FQNEAQ (reference sequence). V lost 5 bases to trimming and J lost 5 bases, with 11 bases between them. CDR3 length equals 13 residues. In nucleotides, the CDR3 is TGTGCCAGCAGCCACTCTCTTTTAGATACGCAGTATTTT. Protein sequence: CASSHSLLDTQYF.

The rearrangement joins TRBV29-1 to TRBJ2-3; TRBD1 matches at 10 bases. The CDR3 is 15 residues long. Germline CDR1 reads SQVTM; CDR2 reads ANQGSEA. V dropped 5 bases and J dropped 3; count of bases not matched to a gene: 8. The CDR3 DNA reads TGCAGCGTTCCAGACAGGGGGCGACGGACAGATACGCAGTATTTT. This sequence encodes CSVPDRGRRTDTQYF.

The V gene is TRBV2, the J gene TRBJ1-2; 7 nucleotides agree with TRBD1. V lost 3 bases and J lost 6; bases outside the gene matches: 7. This CDR3 comprises 14 residues. Germline CDR1 SNHLY, CDR2 FYNNEI. The CDR3 DNA follows: TGTGCCAGCAGTGATTTGGGACAGATGGATGGCTACACCTTC. Residues: CASSDLGQMDGYTF.

This clone was observed a few times. This chain connects TRBV4-2 to TRBJ2-1, with D tentatively TRBD2 (6 bases). The CDR3 has 17 amino acids. V lost 0 bases and J lost 3, with 15 bases in between. The germline CDR1 and CDR2 sequences are LGHNA and YNFKEQ. In DNA form, the CDR3 reads TGTGCCAGCAGCCAAGATCCAGAAAGCGGGTACTACAATGAGCAGTTCTTC. Its translation is CASSQDPESGYYNEQFF.

This chain uses TRBV18 with TRBJ1-1, with 10 bases aligning to TRBD1. CDR1 and CDR2 (germline): KGHSH, LQKENI. The CDR3 contains 16 residues. V gave up 0 bases and J gave up 4 bases; unmatched junction bases: 5. Here the CDR3 reads CASSPPGQGLSTEAFF. The CDR3 DNA is TGTGCCAGCTCACCACCGGGACAGGGGCTGAGCACTGAAGCTTTCTTT. Looking up the rest from reference TRBV18 and TRBJ1-1 gives the full variable domain: NAGVMQNPRHLVRRRGQEARLRCSPMKGHSHVYWYRQLPEEGLKFMVYLQKENIIDESGMPKERFSAEFPKEGPSILRIQQVVRGDSAAYFCASSPPGQGLSTEAFFGQGTRLTVV.

The rearrangement joins TRBV6-5 to TRBJ1-1; D call uncertain. Trimming stripped 0 bases from V and 6 bases from J, with 8 bases between. CDR1 MNHEY and CDR2 SVGAGI come from the germline V gene. This CDR3 spans 13 amino acids. The CDR3 sequence: CASSYSSGAEAFF. DNA of the CDR3: TGTGCCAGCAGTTACTCCAGCGGGGCTGAAGCTTTCTTT.

The rearrangement joins TRBV4-1 to TRBJ1-6; TRBD1 aligns across 7 bases. This CDR3 is 15 amino acids long. Germline V gene sequence: CDR1 MGHRA, CDR2 YSYEKL. V shed 3 bases, J shed 9 bases, and the junction held 8 bases outside the gene matches. The CDR3 is CASSHETGRLSPLHF. In nucleotides, the CDR3 is TGCGCCAGCAGCCACGAGACAGGGCGACTTTCACCCCTCCACTTT.

The genes are TRBV6-5 and TRBJ2-7; D remains unclear. Per germline, CDR1 MNHEY and CDR2 SVGAGI. Trimming removed 0 bases at V and 1 base at J, with 7 bases between. The CDR3 runs to 14 residues. The CDR3 is CASSYSVESYEQYF. CDR3 sequence (DNA): TGTGCCAGCAGTTACTCGGTGGAGTCCTACGAGCAGTACTTC.

The chain combines TRBV29-1 with TRBJ1-2, with D unclear. Trimming stripped 1 base from V and 5 bases from J, with 11 bases between. Germline-derived CDR1 and CDR2 are SQVTM and ANQGSEA. The CDR3 is 13 residues long. DNA for the CDR3: TGCAGCGTTGAAGGGGAACTGTTATATGGCTACACCTTC. This codes for CSVEGELLYGYTF.